This TCR beta chain comes out of a study of OX40 agonist ivuxolimab in advanced cancers. Whole-study context: Intravenous ivuxolimab at 0.01 to 10 mg/kg was given to patients every 2 weeks. Whole-study findings and limits: At 0.1 to 3.0 mg/kg, clonal expansion of CD4+ and CD8+ blood T cells had occurred by week 6.

Between the trimmed V and J ends, which lost 4 bases and 5 bases, there was a span of 11 bases. Germline CDR1 reads LGHNA; CDR2 reads YNFKEQ. The CDR3 runs to 14 residues. This clone was seen only once. Its target is not known. Assay: immunoSEQ multiplex PCR; the TCRdb copy retains only in-frame clones and omits some. Here the sample spans 70,000 to 80,000 clones, around nine tenths being singletons. This TCR was sampled from an adult with an advanced solid tumor such as melanoma, head and neck, liver or kidney cancer. The source was CD4+ or CD8+ T cells sorted from blood, collected in a trial of the OX40 agonist ivuxolimab. The chain combines TRBV4-2 with TRBJ2-2; D call uncertain. In DNA form, the CDR3 reads TGTGCCAGCAGCCCTATTTTTGATACCGGGGAGCTGTTTTTT. Encoded protein: CASSPIFDTGELFF.